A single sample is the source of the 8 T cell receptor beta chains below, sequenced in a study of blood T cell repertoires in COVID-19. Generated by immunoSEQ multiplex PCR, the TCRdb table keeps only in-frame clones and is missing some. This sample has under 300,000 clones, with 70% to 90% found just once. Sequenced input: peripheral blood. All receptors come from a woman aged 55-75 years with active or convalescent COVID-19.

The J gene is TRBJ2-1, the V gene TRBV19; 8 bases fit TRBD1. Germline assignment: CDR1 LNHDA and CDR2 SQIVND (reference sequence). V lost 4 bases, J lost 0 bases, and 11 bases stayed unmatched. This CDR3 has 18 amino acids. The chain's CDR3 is CASSKITGGSSSYNEQFF. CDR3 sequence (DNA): TGTGCCAGTAGTAAGATAACAGGGGGGTCAAGCTCCTACAATGAGCAGTTCTTC.

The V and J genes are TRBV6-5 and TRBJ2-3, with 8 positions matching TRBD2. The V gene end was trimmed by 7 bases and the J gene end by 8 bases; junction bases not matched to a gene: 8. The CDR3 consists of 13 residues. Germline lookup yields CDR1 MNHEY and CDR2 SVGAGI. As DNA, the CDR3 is TGTGCCAGCATCAGTAGCGGGGCTGGTACGCAGTATTTT. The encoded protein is CASISSGAGTQYF.

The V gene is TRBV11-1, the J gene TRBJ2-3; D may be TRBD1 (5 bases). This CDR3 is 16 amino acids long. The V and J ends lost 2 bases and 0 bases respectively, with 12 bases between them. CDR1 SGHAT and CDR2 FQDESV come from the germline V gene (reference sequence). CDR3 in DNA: TGTGCCAGCAGCTTAACAGGACGGCCTAGCACAGATACGCAGTATTTT. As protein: CASSLTGRPSTDTQYF.

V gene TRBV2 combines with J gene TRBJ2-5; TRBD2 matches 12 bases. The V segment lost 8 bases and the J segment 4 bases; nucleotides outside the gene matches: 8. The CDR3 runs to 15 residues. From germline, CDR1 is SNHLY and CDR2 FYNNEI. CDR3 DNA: TGTGCCAGCTCTCCTAGCGGGGGGGCCGTAGAGACCCAGTACTTC. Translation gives CASSPSGGAVETQYF.

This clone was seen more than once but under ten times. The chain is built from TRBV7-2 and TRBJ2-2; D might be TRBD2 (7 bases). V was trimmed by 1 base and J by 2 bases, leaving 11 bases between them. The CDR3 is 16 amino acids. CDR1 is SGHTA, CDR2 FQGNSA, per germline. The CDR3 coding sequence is TGTGCCAGCAGCTTAGTCGGGGGGCTCAACACCGGGGAGCTGTTTTTT. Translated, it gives CASSLVGGLNTGELFF.

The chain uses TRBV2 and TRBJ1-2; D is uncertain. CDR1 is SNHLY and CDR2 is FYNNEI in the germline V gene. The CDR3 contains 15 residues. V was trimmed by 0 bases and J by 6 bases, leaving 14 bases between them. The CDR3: CASSEASAVPNGYTF. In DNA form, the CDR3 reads TGTGCCAGCAGTGAAGCGTCCGCAGTCCCCAATGGCTACACCTTC.

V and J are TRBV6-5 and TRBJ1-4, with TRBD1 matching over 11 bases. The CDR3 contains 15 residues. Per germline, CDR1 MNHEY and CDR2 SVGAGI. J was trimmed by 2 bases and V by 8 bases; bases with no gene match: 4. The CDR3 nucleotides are TGTGCCAGCGGGGACAGGGGGAGGACTAATGAAAAACTGTTTTTT. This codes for CASGDRGRTNEKLFF.

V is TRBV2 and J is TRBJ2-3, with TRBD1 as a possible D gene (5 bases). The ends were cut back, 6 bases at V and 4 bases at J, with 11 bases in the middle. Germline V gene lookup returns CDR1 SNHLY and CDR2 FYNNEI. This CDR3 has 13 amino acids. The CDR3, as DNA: TGTGCCAGCAGCCTGGGGCAGGCAGATACGCAGTATTTT. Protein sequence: CASSLGQADTQYF.